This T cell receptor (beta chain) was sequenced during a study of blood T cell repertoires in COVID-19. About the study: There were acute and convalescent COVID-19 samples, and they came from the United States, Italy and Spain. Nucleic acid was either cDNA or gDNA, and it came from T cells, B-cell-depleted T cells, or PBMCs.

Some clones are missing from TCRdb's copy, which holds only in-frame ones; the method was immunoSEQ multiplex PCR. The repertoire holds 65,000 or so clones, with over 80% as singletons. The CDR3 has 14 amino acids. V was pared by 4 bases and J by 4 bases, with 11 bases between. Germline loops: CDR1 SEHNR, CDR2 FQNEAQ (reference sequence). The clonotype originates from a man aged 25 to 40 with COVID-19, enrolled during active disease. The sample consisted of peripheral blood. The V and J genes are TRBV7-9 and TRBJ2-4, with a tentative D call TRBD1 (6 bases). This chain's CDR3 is CASSSRDTKNIQYF. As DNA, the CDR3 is TGTGCCAGCAGCTCCCGGGACACGAAAAACATTCAGTACTTC. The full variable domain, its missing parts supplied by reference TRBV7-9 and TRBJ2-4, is DTGVSQNPRHKITKRGQNVTFRCDPISEHNRLYWYRQTLGQGPEFLTYFQNEAQLEKSRLLSDRFSAERPKGSFSTLEIQRTEQGDSAMYLCASSSRDTKNIQYFGAGTRLSVL.